This T cell receptor (beta chain) was recovered during a study of T cell repertoires in cytomegalovirus infection. Germline CDR1 is MNHEY and CDR2 is SMNVEV (reference sequence). This CDR3 comprises 12 residues. V dropped 6 bases and J dropped 6 bases, with 9 bases sitting between them. Via MiXCR, TCRdb re-called the reads, giving one row per CDR3 protein. The table shows about 360,000 distinct CDR3 sequences, with roughly 18% occurring only once. This clonotype is a singleton in its sample. The J gene is TRBJ2-1, the V gene TRBV27, with D tentatively TRBD1 or TRBD2 (6 bases each). What was sequenced was PBMCs. This receptor was obtained from a human donor in good health (CMV status not recorded). Some clones in this sample may be carry-over from other donors' samples. DNA for the CDR3: TGTGCCAGCAGGAAGGGGGGCAATGAGCAGTTCTTC. It is translated as CASRKGGNEQFF.